This T cell receptor (beta chain) was identified during a study of T cell responses to AZD1222 COVID-19 vaccine. Across the whole study: Researchers grouped second doses given at about 4 or about 12 weeks into one pool. Study-wide results and limits: Sampled repertoires all dated from after the peak T cell response. Unmutated variant regions are reportedly targeted by nearly half of spike-specific TCRs. Donors, mostly white British, included more females; clonal diversity was possibly underestimated.

Profiling relied on immunoSEQ multiplex PCR, and the TCRdb table lists in-frame clones only, not all of them. Found here are 80,000 to 90,000 clones, approximately 89% of them singletons; the top ten hold around 2.2%. Turning to this clone: Its specificity is unknown.

This receptor was obtained from an adult in good health. The specimen was peripheral blood, collected on day 0 of AZD1222 vaccination.

The CDR3 protein is CASIQGQGKINQPQHF. Here the CDR3 DNA reads TGTGCCAGCATCCAAGGACAGGGGAAAATCAATCAGCCCCAGCATTTT. The chain uses TRBV2 and TRBJ1-5, with 9 positions matching TRBD1. Germline V gives CDR1 SNHLY, CDR2 FYNNEI. Trimming at V came to 7 bases and at J to 3 bases, leaving 10 bases not matched to a gene. This CDR3 is built from 16 residues.